This entry describes one T cell receptor beta chain. UMIs and sample barcodes were carried by the TCR alpha and TCR beta cDNA libraries that 5'RACE produced using constant-segment primers. Each CDR3 protein gets one entry after TCRdb re-called the 5' RACE reads with MiXCR. The sample has under 200,000 distinct CDR3 sequences, around a third seen once. The record originates from a study of T-cell memory formation after mild COVID-19. The wider study: TCR clustering was largely donor specific.

Deletions cut 3 bases from V and 3 bases from J, with 8 bases between. The germline gives CDR1 KGHSH, CDR2 LQKENI. This CDR3 region has 14 residues. The receptor comes from an adult woman who had mild COVID-19 (a few samples of this study predate the infection). Cell type and time point are not known. Material: PBMCs or a T cell subset sorted from them (not recorded which). This chain links TRBV18 with TRBJ1-4; no clear D gene. CDR3 sequence reads: CASSPFRANEKLFF. In DNA, the CDR3 is TGTGCCAGCTCACCCTTTCGAGCTAATGAAAAACTGTTTTTT.